The T cell receptor (beta chain) described here comes from a study of response to subunit inactivated influenza vaccine. Whole-study findings and limits: Few new T cells, the authors suggested, are recruited by each seasonal influenza vaccination.

TCRdb called the RT-PCR reads again in MiXCR, with one record for every CDR3 protein. The repertoire holds a few hundred thousand distinct CDR3 sequences, with 12% to 15% as singletons. There are many counts of this clonotype. The antigen remains undetermined. The CDR3 length is 17 residues. The germline V and J ends were trimmed by 3 bases and 5 bases, with 20 bases remaining between them. Germline V lookup: CDR1 SGHTA, CDR2 FQGNSA. Sequenced material: PBMCs from blood, taken roughly 13 days after vaccination. The sequence came from a man aged 45 to 65 who received an inactivated influenza vaccine. V and J are TRBV7-2 and TRBJ2-1, with D maybe TRBD2 (6 bases). CDR3 region: CASSFSLSGSRHNEQFF. DNA for the CDR3: TGTGCCAGCAGCTTTAGTCTGTCCGGGAGTAGGCACAATGAGCAGTTCTTC.